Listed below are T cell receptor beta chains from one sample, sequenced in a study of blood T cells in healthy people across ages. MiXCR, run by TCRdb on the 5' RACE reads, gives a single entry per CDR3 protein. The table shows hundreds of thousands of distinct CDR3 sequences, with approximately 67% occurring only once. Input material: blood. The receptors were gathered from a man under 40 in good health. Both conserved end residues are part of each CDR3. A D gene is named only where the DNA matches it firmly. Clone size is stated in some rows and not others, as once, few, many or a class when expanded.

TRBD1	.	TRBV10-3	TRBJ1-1	CAISGGQGENTEAFF	TGTGCCATCAGTGGGGGACAGGGGGAGAACACTGAAGCTTTCTTT
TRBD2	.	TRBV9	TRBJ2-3	CASGGGTDTQYF	TGTGCCAGCGGGGGGGGCACAGATACGCAGTATTTT
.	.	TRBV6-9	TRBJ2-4	CASRRKLAKNIQYF	TGTGCCAGCAGGAGAAAACTAGCCAAAAACATTCAGTACTTC
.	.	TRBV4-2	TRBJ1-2	CASSLDRSFNYGYTF	TGTGCCAGCAGTCTTGACAGGAGCTTTAACTATGGCTACACCTTC
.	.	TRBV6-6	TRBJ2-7	CASSRSVSYEQYF	TGTGCCAGCAGCCGCAGCGTATCCTACGAGCAGTACTTC
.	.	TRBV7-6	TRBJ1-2	CASSLGEDYGYTF	TGTGCCAGCAGCTTGGGGGAGGACTATGGCTACACCTTC
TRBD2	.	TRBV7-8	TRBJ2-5	CASSLVSSGETQYF	TGTGCCAGCAGCTTAGTATCTAGCGGAGAGACCCAGTACTTC
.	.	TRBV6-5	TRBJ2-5	CASSYSRERQETQYF	TGTGCCAGCAGTTACTCCAGGGAGCGACAAGAGACCCAGTACTTC
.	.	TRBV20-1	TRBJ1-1	CSAAPDGEAFF	TGCAGTGCCGCCCCGGACGGTGAAGCTTTCTTT
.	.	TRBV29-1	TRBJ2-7	CSVEVPGAYEQYF	TGCAGCGTTGAAGTTCCGGGAGCCTACGAGCAGTACTTC
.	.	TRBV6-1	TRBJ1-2	CASSEIYPTANYGYTF	TGTGCCAGCAGTGAGATCTACCCGACGGCAAACTATGGCTACACCTTC
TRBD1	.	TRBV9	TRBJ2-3	CASSVDSGGAETDTQYF	TGTGCCAGCAGCGTAGATTCAGGGGGCGCCGAAACAGATACGCAGTATTTT
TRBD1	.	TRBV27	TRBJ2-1	CASSLEGGLSYNEQFF	TGTGCCAGCAGTTTAGAAGGGGGCCTTTCCTACAATGAGCAGTTCTTC
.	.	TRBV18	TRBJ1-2	CARERDRGDHYGYTF	TGTGCCAGAGAGAGGGACCGTGGGGACCACTATGGCTACACCTTC
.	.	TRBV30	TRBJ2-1	CAWSRNEQFF	TGTGCCTGGAGCCGTAATGAGCAGTTCTTC
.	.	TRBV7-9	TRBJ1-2	CASSLGALHGGGYTF	TGTGCCAGCAGCTTAGGCGCGCTACATGGCGGGGGCTACACCTTC
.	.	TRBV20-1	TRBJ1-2	CSADTANYGYTF	TGCAGTGCAGACACCGCGAACTATGGCTACACCTTC
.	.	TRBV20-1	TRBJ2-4	CSAGRPGVGKNIQYF	TGCAGTGCTGGCCGACCTGGGGTCGGCAAAAACATTCAGTACTTC
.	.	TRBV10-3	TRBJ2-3	CASNPGTDTQYF	TGTGCCAGCAATCCCGGTACAGATACGCAGTATTTT
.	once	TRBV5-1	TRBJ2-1	CASSFAGNKFF	TGCGCCAGCAGCTTCGCCGGGAACAAGTTCTTC
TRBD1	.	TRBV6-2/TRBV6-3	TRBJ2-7	CASTTGQRVDEQYF	TGTGCCAGCACCACGGGACAGAGGGTCGACGAGCAGTACTTC
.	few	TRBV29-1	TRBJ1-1	CSGRRQNTEAFF	TGCAGCGGACGACGGCAGAACACTGAAGCTTTCTTT
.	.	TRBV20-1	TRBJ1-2	CSARGQDGYTF	TGCAGTGCTAGAGGACAGGACGGCTACACCTTC
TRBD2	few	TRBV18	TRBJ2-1	CASSPPGGVNEQFF	TGTGCCAGCTCACCTCCGGGAGGGGTGAATGAGCAGTTCTTC
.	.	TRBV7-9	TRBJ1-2	CASSFKEIYGYTF	TGTGCCAGCAGCTTTAAGGAGATCTATGGCTACACCTTC
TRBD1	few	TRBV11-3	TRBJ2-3	CASSLNWDRGTDTQYF	TGTGCCAGCAGCTTGAACTGGGACAGGGGTACAGATACGCAGTATTTT
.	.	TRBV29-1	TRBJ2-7	CSVEGRESYEQYF	TGCAGCGTTGAGGGCAGGGAATCCTACGAGCAGTACTTC
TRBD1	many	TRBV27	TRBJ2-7	CASSLYRGPSYEQYF	TGTGCCAGCAGTTTATACAGGGGGCCGTCCTACGAGCAGTACTTC
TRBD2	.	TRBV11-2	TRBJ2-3	CASLVGGKITDTQYF	TGTGCCAGCTTAGTGGGGGGGAAGATCACAGATACGCAGTATTTT
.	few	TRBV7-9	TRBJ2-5	CASSLADRSQETQYF	TGTGCCAGCAGCTTAGCCGACAGGAGCCAAGAGACCCAGTACTTC
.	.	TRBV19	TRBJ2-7	CASSLEGQGTYEQYF	TGTGCCAGTAGCCTCGAGGGGCAGGGGACCTACGAGCAGTACTTC
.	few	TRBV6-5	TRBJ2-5	CASSYGRAIGETQYF	TGTGCCAGCAGTTACGGCAGGGCAATCGGTGAGACCCAGTACTTC
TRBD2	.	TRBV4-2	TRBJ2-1	CASSQIGTNGYNEQFF	TGTGCCAGCAGCCAGATCGGGACTAACGGCTACAATGAGCAGTTCTTC
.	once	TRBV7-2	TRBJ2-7	CASSVGRGDFYEQYF	TGTGCCAGCAGCGTTGGCAGGGGGGACTTCTACGAGCAGTACTTC
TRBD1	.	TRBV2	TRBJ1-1	CASRGQGAGTEAFF	TGTGCCAGCAGGGGACAGGGGGCCGGCACTGAAGCTTTCTTT
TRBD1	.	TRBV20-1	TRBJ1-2	CSAKLRDSRYGYTF	TGCAGTGCTAAACTCCGGGACAGTCGCTATGGCTACACCTTC
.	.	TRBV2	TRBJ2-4	CASSFSRVQQAKNIQYF	TGTGCCAGCAGTTTCTCCAGGGTTCAGCAAGCCAAAAACATTCAGTACTTC
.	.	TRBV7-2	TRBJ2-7	CASSLEHNRRNEQYF	TGCGCCAGCAGCTTGGAGCATAACCGGCGCAACGAGCAGTACTTC
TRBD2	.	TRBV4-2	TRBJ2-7	CASSQETSGVSYEQYF	TGTGCCAGCAGCCAAGAGACTAGCGGGGTGTCCTACGAGCAGTACTTC
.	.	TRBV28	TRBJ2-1	CASGWNEQFF	TGTGCCAGTGGGTGGAATGAGCAGTTCTTC
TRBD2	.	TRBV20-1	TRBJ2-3	CSATSGGPTDTQYF	TGCAGTGCTACCTCGGGGGGGCCGACCGATACGCAGTATTTT
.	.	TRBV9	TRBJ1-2	CASSARTGLPSNYGYTF	TGTGCCAGCAGCGCCAGAACGGGACTGCCGTCTAACTATGGCTACACCTTC
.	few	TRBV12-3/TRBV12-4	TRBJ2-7	CASSFPNSYEQYF	TGTGCCAGCAGTTTTCCAAACTCCTACGAGCAGTACTTC
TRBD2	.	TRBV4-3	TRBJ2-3	CASSQDLAGGNPSLDTQYF	TGCGCCAGCAGCCAAGATCTAGCGGGGGGCAACCCATCGCTCGATACGCAGTATTTT
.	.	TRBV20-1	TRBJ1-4	CSARQGSATNEKLFF	TGCAGTGCTAGACAGGGTTCGGCAACTAATGAAAAACTGTTTTTT
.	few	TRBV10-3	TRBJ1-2	CASGQSYGYTF	TGTGCCTCAGGACAAAGCTATGGCTACACCTTC
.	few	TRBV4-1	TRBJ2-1	CASSQRGEGLLYNEQFF	TGCGCCAGCAGCCAAAGGGGGGAAGGACTACTCTACAATGAGCAGTTCTTC
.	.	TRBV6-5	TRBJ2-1	CASGRASSYNEQFF	TGTGCCAGCGGCCGGGCCAGCTCCTACAATGAGCAGTTCTTC
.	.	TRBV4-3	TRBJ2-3	CASSPSGITDTQYF	TGCGCCAGCAGCCCGTCAGGGATCACAGATACGCAGTATTTT
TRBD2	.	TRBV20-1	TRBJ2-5	CSAPLAGGPHNEQYF	TGCAGTGCTCCTCTAGCGGGGGGGCCGCACAATGAGCAGTACTTC
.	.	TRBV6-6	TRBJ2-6	CASSYNGGANVLTF	TGTGCCAGCAGTTACAACGGCGGGGCCAACGTCCTGACTTTC
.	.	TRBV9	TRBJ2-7	CASSAAGQSAYEQYF	TGTGCCAGCAGCGCAGCGGGACAGAGTGCCTACGAGCAGTACTTC
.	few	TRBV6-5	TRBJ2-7	CASSYLTDSPSYEQYF	TGTGCCAGCAGTTACCTAACAGACAGTCCCTCCTACGAGCAGTACTTC
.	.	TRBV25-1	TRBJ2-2	CASSEYWDTGELFF	TGTGCCAGCAGTGAATACTGGGATACCGGGGAGCTGTTTTTT
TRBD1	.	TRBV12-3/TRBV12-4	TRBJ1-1	CASTPGQGEAFF	TGTGCCAGCACCCCCGGACAGGGAGAAGCTTTCTTT